Below, one T cell receptor (beta chain) is given with its context. This receptor's antigen is unknown. The record has no base qualities; no much larger clone is one base away. Read against the paper, the sample's time point label means: baseline before first vaccination. Vaccinee samples came from UK trials COV001 and COV002, including a single-blind randomized controlled phase 2/3 trial of AZD1222 (ChAdOx1 nCoV-19) in healthy adults. For TCRbeta chain sequencing, PBMC samples from trial participants were taken at day 0 and at day 28 after the second dose. The junction shows trimming of 5 bases on V and 2 bases on J, and the gene matches do not reach 9 bases of it. The CDR3 runs 16 residues from the cysteine to the phenylalanine. The kept DNA is CDR3 alone, 48 bases in frame from the first base. Per the germline V gene, SGHVS is the CDR1 and FQNEAQ is the CDR2. The CDR3 regions of human TCRbeta chains were analyzed by immunosequencing. In the original analysis: TCRs in the repertoires were matched against a reference library of SARS-CoV-2-specific TCRs that had been generated with the MIRA antigen-specificity platform. Breadth meant the fraction of unique TCRs that were SARS-CoV-2-associated, whereas depth meant the fraction of total T cells that were SARS-CoV-2-associated. Each spike-specific TCR was assigned to its reactive spike region and to a CD4 or CD8 class using the MIRA data. Log10-transformed breadth and depth values were compared by one-way ANOVA with Sidak's multiple comparisons tests. The clones in this table, taken by TCRdb from immuneACCESS, are in-frame only. Not every clone is retained; where verified, under half of the shortfall comes from an unresolved V gene, and the cause of the rest is unknown. Clonal size and the V and J genes are those of that table, whereas D and trimming came from the DNA. The sample table lists 100,000 to 150,000 clones, 85% to 90% of them with a count of one. The top ten clonotypes cover around 3.1% of the sample.

The sample originates from a study of T cell responses to AZD1222 COVID-19 vaccine (dated by TCRdb to about 2021). Some background on the complete study: AZD1222 recipients given second doses at about 4 weeks or at about 12 weeks were pooled, since spike-specific TCR depth and breadth were not found to differ between the two schedules. TCR sequencing covered over 230 trial participants: about 210 given two doses of AZD1222 and 26 given two doses of MenACWY control vaccine. Trial participants were enrolled by age into 18-55, 56-69 and 70-plus year subgroups, with approximately 160, 26 and 62 TCR-sequenced participants respectively. General findings and caveats noted by the study authors: Because no samples from the day 14 peak response were available, repertoires could be characterized only after the peak T cell response. Vaccine-associated CD4 TCRs spanned the whole spike protein, with dominant responses in regions 160-218 and 743-854. After two AZD1222 doses, spike-specific TCR breadth and depth were significantly higher than at day 0 and than in MenACWY recipients. Participants were mostly white British, with more females than males. The authors suggested clonal diversity may have been underestimated. Epitopes outside the regions mutated in the B.1.351 and B.1.1.7 variants were reportedly recognized by nearly half of the unique spike-specific TCRs. The 56-69-year group was small, and its depth increase did not reach significance, likely because of low power. Conclusions about previously exposed vaccinees were limited because only six AZD1222 recipients were SARS-CoV-2 seropositive at baseline.

This material consisted of peripheral blood, taken on day 0 of AZD1222 vaccination. Rearrangement joined TRBV7-8 to TRBJ1-1, with 9 central nucleotides matching TRBD1. The source of this sequence is an adult in good health. The DNA sequence reads TGTGCCAGCAGCCGGAGCGGGGACAGGGATAACACTGAAGCTTTCTTT. Its protein reads: CASSRSGDRDNTEAFF.